This TCR beta chain appears in the sequencing data of a study of monozygotic twins with inflammatory bowel disease. From 3,500 to 4,500 ng of total RNA, each TCR library was prepared. Template switching added UMIs carrying a 6-nucleotide sample barcode. Reprocessing the 5' RACE reads, TCRdb reports a single entry for every CDR3 protein and omits DNA. Across approximately 300,000 distinct CDR3 sequences, the top ten clones capture approximately 5.4% of the sample. The CDR3 extends over 15 amino acids. Germline V gene data show CDR1 as MDHEN and CDR2 as SYDVKM. Input material: blood. This sequence joins TRBV28 and TRBJ1-5; the TRBD1 assignment by TCRdb is unverifiable without DNA. The receptor's source is a human donor with ulcerative colitis or Crohn's disease, or a healthy co-twin of an affected twin (not recorded which). Here the CDR3 reads CASSLWQGGNQPQHF.